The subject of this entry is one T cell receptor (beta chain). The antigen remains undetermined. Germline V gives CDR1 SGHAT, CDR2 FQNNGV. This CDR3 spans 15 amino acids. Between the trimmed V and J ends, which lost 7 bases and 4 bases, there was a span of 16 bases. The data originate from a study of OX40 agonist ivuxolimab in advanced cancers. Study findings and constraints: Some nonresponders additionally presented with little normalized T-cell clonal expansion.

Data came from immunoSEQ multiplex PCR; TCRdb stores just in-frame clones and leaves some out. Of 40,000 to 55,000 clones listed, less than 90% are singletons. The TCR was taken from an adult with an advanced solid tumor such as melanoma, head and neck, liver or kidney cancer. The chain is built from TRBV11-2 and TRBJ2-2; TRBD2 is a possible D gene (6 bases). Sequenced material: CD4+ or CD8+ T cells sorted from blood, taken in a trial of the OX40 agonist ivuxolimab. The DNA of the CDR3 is TGTGCCAGCACCCATGAAAGGGGAGGCACCGGGGAGCTGTTTTTT. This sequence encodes CASTHERGGTGELFF.